The source of this TCR beta chain is a study of cytomegalovirus exposure and HLA in healthy donors. The PCR was carried out with 60 Vbeta primers and 13 Jbeta primers. TCRdb keeps only in-frame clones here, not all; method: immunoSEQ multiplex PCR. This sample has 100,000 to 150,000 clones, with less than 80% found just once. V lost 2 bases and J 1 base, leaving 8 bases between the germline ends. In germline, CDR1 is MNHEY, CDR2 SMNVEV (reference sequence). This CDR3 spans 14 amino acids. Study results and caveats: Rarity characterized most TCR sequences, yet some public TCRs appeared in many donors. Association of a missense DCLRE1C variant with TCR beta V- and J-gene trimming was reported in a later analysis.

Details on this clone: The antigen remains undetermined.

The chain combines TRBV27 with TRBJ1-1; the D is unclear. The clonotype comes from a man between 40 and 49 years old in good health and CMV-seropositive. Material for sequencing was PBMCs. The CDR3 DNA reads TGTGCCAGCAGTTTAATTCGGGGGAACACTGAAGCTTTCTTT. Its protein product is CASSLIRGNTEAFF.